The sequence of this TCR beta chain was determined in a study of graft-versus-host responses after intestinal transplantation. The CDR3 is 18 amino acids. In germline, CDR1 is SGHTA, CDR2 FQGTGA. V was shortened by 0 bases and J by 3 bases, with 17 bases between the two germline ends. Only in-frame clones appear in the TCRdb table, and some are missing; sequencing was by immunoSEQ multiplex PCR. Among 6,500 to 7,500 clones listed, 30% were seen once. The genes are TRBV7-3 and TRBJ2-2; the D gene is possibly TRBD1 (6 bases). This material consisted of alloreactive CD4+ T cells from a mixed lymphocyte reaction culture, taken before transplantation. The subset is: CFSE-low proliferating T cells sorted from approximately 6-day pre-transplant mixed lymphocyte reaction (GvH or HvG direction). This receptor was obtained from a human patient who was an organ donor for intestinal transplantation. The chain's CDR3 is CASSLTMGHRADTGELFF. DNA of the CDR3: TGTGCCAGCAGCTTAACGATGGGACACAGGGCCGACACCGGGGAGCTGTTTTTT.